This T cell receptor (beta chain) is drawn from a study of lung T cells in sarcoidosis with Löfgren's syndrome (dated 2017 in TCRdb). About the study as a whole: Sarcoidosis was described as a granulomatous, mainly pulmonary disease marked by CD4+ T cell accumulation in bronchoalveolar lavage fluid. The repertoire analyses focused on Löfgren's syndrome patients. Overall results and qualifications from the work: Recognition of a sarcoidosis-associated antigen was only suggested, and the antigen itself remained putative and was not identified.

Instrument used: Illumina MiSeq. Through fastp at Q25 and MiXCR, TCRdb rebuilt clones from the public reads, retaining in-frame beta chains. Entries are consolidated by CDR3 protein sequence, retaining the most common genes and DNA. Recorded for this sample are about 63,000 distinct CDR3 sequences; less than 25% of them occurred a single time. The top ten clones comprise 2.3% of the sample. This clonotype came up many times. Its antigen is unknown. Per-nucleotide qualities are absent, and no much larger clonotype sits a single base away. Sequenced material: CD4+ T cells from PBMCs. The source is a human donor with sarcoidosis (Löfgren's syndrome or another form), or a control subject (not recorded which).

CDR3 loop: CASSQRDSFMVSNAKNIQYF. The DNA sequence is as follows: TGTGCCAGCAGTCAACGGGACAGCTTTATGGTTTCCAACGCCAAAAACATTCAGTACTTC. The rearranged segments are TRBV28 and TRBJ2-4, with 7 junctional bases fitting TRBD1. The CDR3 numbers 20 residues from cysteine through phenylalanine. Only the CDR3 part of the read is kept: 60 bases, read in frame from the first base. Reading the germline V gene gives CDR1 MDHEN and CDR2 SYDVKM. Trimming accounts for 5 bases at V and 1 base at J, while the number of junction bases matched to no gene is 20.